Sequencing of this T cell receptor (beta chain) was carried out in a study of blood T cell repertoires in COVID-19. Clones were read by immunoSEQ multiplex PCR, and TCRdb kept only the in-frame ones, dropping some. In the table there are roughly 93,000 clones, roughly 80% of which are singletons. This TCR was sampled from an elderly woman with acute or convalescent COVID-19. The sequencing input was peripheral blood.

The DNA of the CDR3 is TGCGCCAGCAGCCAAGAAGAGGGTAGGCCTGAGCAGTTCTTC. As protein: CASSQEEGRPEQFF. The chain recombines TRBV4-3 with TRBJ2-1; possible D gene TRBD2, 5 bases. There are 14 residues in the CDR3. Deletions cut 0 bases from V and 9 bases from J, with 12 bases between. Germline V lookup: CDR1 LGHNA, CDR2 YSLEER.